A single sample gave rise to the 22 T cell receptor beta chains below, sequenced in a study of T cell repertoires in cytomegalovirus infection. TCRdb analysed the reads with MiXCR anew, one entry per CDR3 protein. The sample holds fewer than 400,000 distinct CDR3 sequences, 15% to 20% seen once. The sequencing input was PBMCs. These receptors were collected from a human donor in good health (CMV status not recorded). Some clones in this sample may be carry-over from other donors' samples.

The gene calls are TRBV4-1 and TRBJ1-3; D unclear. Per the germline V gene, CDR1 is MGHRA and CDR2 is YSYEKL. Trimming took off 0 bases at V and 4 bases at J, with 4 bases between the two ends. The CDR3 is made up of 13 amino acids. The CDR3 DNA reads TGCGCCAGCAGCCAAGATAGAGGAAACACCATATATTTT. The encoded protein is CASSQDRGNTIYF.

This chain connects TRBV4-1 to TRBJ2-7, with D perhaps matching TRBD2 (6 bases). In germline, CDR1 is MGHRA, CDR2 YSYEKL. Trimming removed 1 base at V and 6 bases at J, with 16 bases between. The CDR3 runs to 15 residues. Written as DNA, the CDR3 is TGCGCCAGCAGCCAAGGGCGCGGGACCTATGCCGAGCAGTACTTC. This translates into CASSQGRGTYAEQYF.

This clonotype was seen a handful of times. CDR3 sequence: CASSDGTVYNEQFF. In nucleotides, the CDR3 is TGTGCCAGCAGTGATGGGACAGTCTACAATGAGCAGTTCTTC. V gene TRBV2 combines with J gene TRBJ2-1, with 7 bases matching TRBD1. There are 14 residues in the CDR3. The germline gives CDR1 SNHLY, CDR2 FYNNEI. The ends lost 3 bases at V and 3 bases at J; junction bases unmatched: 2.

This clonotype was counted many times. DNA of the CDR3: TGTGCCAGCAGTCCGTGGAAGGCCACTGAAGCTTTCTTT. It encodes CASSPWKATEAFF. The chain recombines TRBV28 with TRBJ1-1; no clear D. Per germline, CDR1 MDHEN and CDR2 SYDVKM. Trimming pared 5 bases from V and 4 bases from J, leaving 11 bases between. The CDR3 has 13 amino acids.

The chain carries TRBV6-6 and TRBJ2-7, with D possibly being TRBD2 (5 bases). V gave up 6 bases and J gave up 1 base, with 13 bases separating them. This CDR3 spans 14 amino acids. Germline CDR1 MNHNY, CDR2 SVGAGI (reference sequence). This CDR3 reads CASSRGEGSYEQYF. CDR3 DNA: TGTGCCAGCAGCCGCGGTGAGGGATCCTACGAGCAGTACTTC.

This clonotype has a count of ten or more. This chain uses TRBV7-2 with TRBJ2-5; D is perhaps TRBD2 (6 bases). In germline, CDR1 is SGHTA, CDR2 FQGNSA. CDR3 length: 15 amino acids. The V end lost 1 base, the J end lost 2 bases, and 11 bases lay between the germline ends. As DNA, the CDR3 is TGTGCCAGCAGCTTAGGGGCGGGGTTACAAGAGACCCAGTACTTC. This translates into CASSLGAGLQETQYF.

The V gene is TRBV7-6, the J gene TRBJ2-3, with D possibly being TRBD1 (6 bases). This CDR3 contains 16 residues. Germline assignment: CDR1 SGHVS and CDR2 FNYEAQ. With 1 base removed from V and 2 bases from J, the gap between germline ends came to 13 bases. CDR3 region: CASSLGAGQITDTQYF. The CDR3 nucleotides are TGTGCCAGCAGCTTAGGGGCCGGACAGATCACAGATACGCAGTATTTT.

There are many counts of this clonotype. The chain joins TRBV10-3 to TRBJ1-6; 8 positions agree with TRBD1. In germline, CDR1 is ENHRY, CDR2 SYGVKD. Losses at the gene ends were 10 bases for V and 9 bases for J; bases not matched to a gene: 11. The CDR3 length is 14 residues. Written as DNA, the CDR3 is TGTGCCACCTCACCCGGGACAGGCGCTTCACCCCTCCACTTT. Encoded protein: CATSPGTGASPLHF.

This CDR3 reads CASSPEPSTDTQYF. CDR3 in DNA: TGCGCCAGCAGTCCCGAACCCTCCACAGATACGCAGTATTTT. The chain recombines TRBV4-1 with TRBJ2-3, with D unresolved. Germline lookup yields CDR1 MGHRA and CDR2 YSYEKL. The germline V and J ends were trimmed by 6 bases and 2 bases, with 12 bases remaining between them. The CDR3 runs 14 residues.

V usage is TRBV18 and J usage is TRBJ1-5; D ambiguous. Germline V lookup: CDR1 KGHSH, CDR2 LQKENI. This CDR3 spans 15 amino acids. V was shortened by 4 bases and J by 0 bases, with 10 bases between the two germline ends. CDR3 residues: CASSQQPYSNQPQHF. CDR3 nucleotide sequence: TGTGCCAGCTCACAACAGCCTTATAGCAATCAGCCCCAGCATTTT.

This clonotype came up a few times. This chain connects TRBV7-2 to TRBJ2-7; 7 bases are shared with TRBD2. Germline V gives CDR1 SGHTA, CDR2 FQGNSA. The CDR3 consists of 14 residues. V gave up 6 bases and J gave up 7 bases; unmatched junction bases: 12. The CDR3 spells CASRSGKGVGEQYF. CDR3 nucleotide sequence: TGTGCCAGCAGAAGCGGGAAAGGGGTGGGGGAGCAGTACTTC.

Ten or more counts support this clonotype. The gene calls are TRBV6-5 and TRBJ2-5, with D unresolved. The V gene's germline CDR1 is MNHEY and CDR2 SVGAGI. V was pared by 0 bases and J by 1 base, with 9 bases between. The CDR3 spans 15 residues. The CDR3, as DNA: TGTGCCAGCAGTTACTCGAGACCCGGCCAAGAGACCCAGTACTTC. Protein sequence: CASSYSRPGQETQYF.

The chain uses TRBV5-1 and TRBJ1-6, with D possibly being TRBD1 (6 bases). Trimming removed 0 bases from V and 9 bases from J, with 13 bases in between. Germline CDR1 is SGHRS and CDR2 is YFSETQ. CDR3 length equals 15 residues. The DNA of the CDR3 is TGCGCCAGCAGCTTGGGGACAGCCAGGAGTTCACCCCTCCACTTT. Its protein is CASSLGTARSSPLHF.

This rearrangement joins TRBV18 to TRBJ2-1; TRBD2 aligns across 8 bases. The CDR3 extends over 15 amino acids. The germline V gene encodes CDR1 KGHSH and CDR2 LQKENI. J lost 4 bases, V lost 6 bases, and 8 bases had no gene match. The CDR3 region is CASSSSGLAYNEQFF. Here the CDR3 DNA reads TGTGCCAGCTCGTCTAGCGGGCTTGCTTACAATGAGCAGTTCTTC.

As concerns this clonotype: Here the CDR3 omits its conserved ending phenylalanine or tryptophan, so a read error is the likely source. V is TRBV12-5 and J is TRBJ1-1; D is unresolved. The CDR3 spans 13 residues. V gave up 1 base and J gave up 4 bases, with 7 bases separating them. Germline V gene sequence: CDR1 LGHNT, CDR2 FRNRAP. The CDR3 region has the DNA TGTGCTAGTGGTTTGGGGGTAGGCACTGAAGCTTTCATT. Translation: CASGLGVGTEAFI.

This rearrangement joins TRBV6-5 to TRBJ1-5, with D perhaps matching TRBD1 (5 bases). The CDR3 consists of 13 residues. With 8 bases removed from V and 1 base from J, the gap between germline ends came to 9 bases. Germline-derived CDR1 and CDR2 are MNHEY and SVGAGI. The DNA of the CDR3 is TGTGCCAGCGGACGGGGGAGCAATCAGCCCCAGCATTTT. This sequence encodes CASGRGSNQPQHF.

The rearrangement uses TRBV7-6 and TRBJ2-7, with unresolved D. The V and J ends lost 5 bases and 2 bases respectively, with 16 bases between them. This CDR3 contains 15 residues. CDR1 SGHVS and CDR2 FNYEAQ come from the germline V gene. The CDR3 region is CASSPVRMAAYEQYF. The CDR3 DNA reads as TGTGCCAGCAGCCCCGTCCGTATGGCAGCCTACGAGCAGTACTTC.

In this sample, this clonotype turned up many times. The J gene is TRBJ2-3, the V gene TRBV7-6, with 9 nucleotides matching TRBD2. Losses at the gene ends were 11 bases for V and 4 bases for J; bases not matched to a gene: 10. Germline V lookup: CDR1 SGHVS, CDR2 FNYEAQ. This CDR3 region has 14 residues. CDR3 loop: CAGGVSGRPDTQYF. CDR3 coding DNA: TGTGCCGGTGGAGTAAGCGGGAGGCCAGATACGCAGTATTTT.

This clonotype was seen a handful of times. V and J are TRBV7-2 and TRBJ2-3; D unresolved. Trimming left V 3 bases short and J 4 bases short, with 8 bases between. Germline assignment: CDR1 SGHTA and CDR2 FQGNSA. This CDR3 has 13 residues. CDR3 nucleotide sequence: TGTGCCAGCAGCTTCGGTATCCCAGATACGCAGTATTTT. Protein sequence: CASSFGIPDTQYF.

In the case of this clonotype: At one end the junction does not follow the germline gene, possibly because of a read error. This chain joins TRBV7-8 and TRBJ2-5; D may be TRBD1 or TRBD2 (5 bases each). CDR3 length: 15 amino acids. Germline V gives CDR1 SGHVS, CDR2 FQNEAQ. The CDR3 protein is CVSSLPRGEEETQYF. The CDR3 DNA reads as TGTGTCAGCAGCTTACCCCGGGGCGAAGAAGAGACCCAGTACTTC.

This clonotype was detected a few times. The rearrangement joins TRBV9 to TRBJ2-1; D uncertain. Germline loops: CDR1 SGDLS, CDR2 YYNGEE. This CDR3 has 15 amino acids. V gave up 0 bases and J gave up 7 bases, with 14 bases separating them. The CDR3 protein is CASSVGWGPGNEQFF. In DNA form, the CDR3 reads TGTGCCAGCAGCGTAGGGTGGGGTCCCGGGAATGAGCAGTTCTTC.

Many counts were recorded for this clonotype. The rearrangement joins TRBV7-6 to TRBJ2-1; 12 nucleotides line up with TRBD2. The trim removed 5 bases at V and 4 bases at J, leaving 6 bases unmatched. Germline CDR1 SGHVS, CDR2 FNYEAQ. This CDR3 contains 16 residues. CDR3 sequence (DNA): TGTGCCAGCAGCCTCCGACTAGCGGGGGTGTACAATGAGCAGTTCTTC. It encodes CASSLRLAGVYNEQFF.